These 10 T cell receptor beta chains were all obtained from the same sample, sequenced in a study of response to subunit inactivated influenza vaccine. Via MiXCR, TCRdb re-called the RT-PCR reads, giving one row per CDR3 protein. The data show fewer than 600,000 distinct CDR3 sequences, 7.2% seen once. This material consisted of PBMCs from blood, taken around 25 months after vaccination. The receptors derive from a man aged 45 to 70 who received an inactivated influenza vaccine.

A few counts support this clonotype. The chain employs TRBV20-1 and TRBJ2-1; the D is unclear. Germline CDR1 is DFQATT and CDR2 is SNEGSKA (reference sequence). CDR3 length equals 13 residues. V lost 0 bases and J 6 bases, leaving 9 bases between the germline ends. The DNA for the CDR3 is TGCAGTGCTAGAGATAGGATGGGCAATGAGCAGTTCTTC. This translates into CSARDRMGNEQFF.

The rearrangement links TRBV5-1 to TRBJ1-1; D is possibly TRBD1 (6 bases). The ends were cut back, 2 bases at V and 1 base at J, with 15 bases in the middle. This CDR3 has 16 residues. Per germline, CDR1 SGHRS and CDR2 YFSETQ. This CDR3 reads CASSLTGISRNTEAFF. The CDR3 bases are TGCGCCAGCAGCTTAACAGGGATATCAAGGAACACTGAAGCTTTCTTT.

This clonotype was recorded at least ten times. J is TRBJ2-3 and V is TRBV29-1; 7 nucleotides match TRBD1. Germline V lookup: CDR1 SQVTM, CDR2 ANQGSEA. The V and J ends lost 6 bases and 4 bases, in that order; junction bases with no gene match: 4. This CDR3 region has 12 residues. The CDR3 nucleotides read TGCAGCGTGGACAGGAGCCCAGATACGCAGTATTTT. Translation: CSVDRSPDTQYF.

The genes are TRBV11-2 and TRBJ2-2; 7 positions agree with TRBD2. The junction had 6 bases not matched to a gene; V was cut back by 4 bases and J by 1 base. Germline-derived CDR1 and CDR2 are SGHAT and FQNNGV. This CDR3 spans 16 amino acids. CDR3: CASSSLASGNTGELFF. CDR3 DNA sequence: TGTGCCAGCAGCTCGTTGGCTAGCGGGAACACCGGGGAGCTGTTTTTT.

The sample holds many counts of this clonotype. The rearrangement links TRBV20-1 to TRBJ2-1; D is perhaps TRBD1 or TRBD2 (5 bases each). Germline V gene lookup returns CDR1 DFQATT and CDR2 SNEGSKA (reference sequence). V was trimmed by 5 bases and J by 5 bases, leaving 19 bases between them. This CDR3 has 15 residues. Here the CDR3 DNA reads TGCAGTGCTCCCATTCGTCGGGGCCATAACAATGAGCAGTTCTTC. Protein: CSAPIRRGHNNEQFF.

The table lists this clonotype with many counts. The chain is built from TRBV27 and TRBJ1-1; D call uncertain. The CDR3 has 14 amino acids. Trimming left V 0 bases short and J 3 bases short, with 8 bases between. CDR1 is MNHEY, CDR2 SMNVEV, per germline (reference sequence). The CDR3 sequence: CASSLSVGYTEAFF. As DNA, the CDR3 is TGTGCCAGCAGTTTATCGGTGGGGTACACTGAAGCTTTCTTT.

Many counts were recorded for this clonotype. The chain joins TRBV2 to TRBJ2-7; 7 nucleotides agree with TRBD1. Per germline, CDR1 SNHLY and CDR2 FYNNEI. The junction had 3 bases not matched to a gene; V was cut back by 10 bases and J by 3 bases. The CDR3 has 11 residues. The CDR3 coding sequence is TGTGCCACCAGACAGGGCTACGAGCAGTACTTC. It codes for CATRQGYEQYF.

This clonotype showed up just a few times. The chain uses TRBV12-3 or TRBV12-4 and TRBJ1-2; D may be TRBD1 (6 bases). The ends were cut back, 4 bases at V and 1 base at J, with 16 bases in the middle. The CDR3 runs 16 residues. The CDR3 coding sequence is TGTGCCAGCAGTTCTAATCCGGGACACATTAACTATGGCTACACCTTC. Translated: CASSSNPGHINYGYTF.

This clonotype was counted ten times or more. The chain links TRBV6-2 or TRBV6-3 to TRBJ1-5; D is uncertain. The ends were cut back, 2 bases at V and 7 bases at J, with 12 bases in the middle. The CDR3 is 14 residues long. Germline V gene sequence: CDR1 MNHEY, CDR2 SVGEGT. CDR3 nucleotides: TGTGCCAGCAGTTACCCCCCGGGCTCACAGCCCCAGCATTTT. Its translation is CASSYPPGSQPQHF.

The sample holds a few counts of this clonotype. CDR3 bases: TGCAGTGCTATGGGCGGGAGTGTCGAGACCCAGTACTTC. It translates to CSAMGGSVETQYF. The chain uses TRBV20-1 and TRBJ2-5; 7 bases are shared with TRBD2. Trimming cost V 4 bases and J 5 bases; bases outside gene matches: 7. Germline V lookup: CDR1 DFQATT, CDR2 SNEGSKA (reference sequence). This CDR3 has 13 amino acids.